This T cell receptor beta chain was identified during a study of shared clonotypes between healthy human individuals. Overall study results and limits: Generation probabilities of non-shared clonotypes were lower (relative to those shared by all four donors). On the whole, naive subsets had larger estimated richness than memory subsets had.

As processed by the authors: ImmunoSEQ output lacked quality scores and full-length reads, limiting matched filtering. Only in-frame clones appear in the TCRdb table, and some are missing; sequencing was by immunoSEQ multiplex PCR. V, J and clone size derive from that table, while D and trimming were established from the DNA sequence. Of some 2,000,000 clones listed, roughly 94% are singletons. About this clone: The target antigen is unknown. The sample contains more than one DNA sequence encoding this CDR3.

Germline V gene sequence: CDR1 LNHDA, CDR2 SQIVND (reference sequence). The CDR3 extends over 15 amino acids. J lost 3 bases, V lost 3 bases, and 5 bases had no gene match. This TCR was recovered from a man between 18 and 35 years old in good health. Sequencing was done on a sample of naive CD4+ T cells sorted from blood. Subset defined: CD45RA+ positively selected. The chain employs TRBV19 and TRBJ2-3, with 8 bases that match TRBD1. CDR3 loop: CASSMGTGGTDTQYF. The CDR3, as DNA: TGTGCCAGTAGTATGGGAACAGGGGGGACAGATACGCAGTATTTT.